This T cell receptor beta chain was observed in a study of blood T cell repertoires in COVID-19. Study context: Samples taken during acute and convalescent COVID-19 were collected in the United States, Italy and Spain. PBMCs, B-cell-depleted T cells, or T cells were the source of the cDNA or gDNA that made up the material.

The CDR3 is made up of 15 amino acids. From germline, CDR1 is LGHNA and CDR2 YNFKEQ. V gave up 3 bases and J gave up 5 bases, with 17 bases separating them. Per the study methods: Amplified reference gene primers provided the basis for estimating nucleated cell counts. Profiled with immunoSEQ multiplex PCR; TCRdb holds only in-frame clones, not every one. V and J calls and clone size come straight from that table; D and trimming were deduced from the DNA. The sample lists tens of thousands of clones, around three quarters occurring once. Sample: peripheral blood. This sequence was found in a human donor in a cohort sampled during active COVID-19. The V call is TRBV4-2, the J call TRBJ2-7; possibly TRBD1 for D (5 bases). Here the CDR3 DNA reads TGTGCCAGCAGCCAGTTCACAGGCGAGAAGAACGAGCAGTACTTC. Translated, it gives CASSQFTGEKNEQYF.